This TCR beta chain was profiled in a study of cytomegalovirus exposure and HLA in healthy donors. The V end lost 3 bases, the J end lost 4 bases, and 15 bases lay between the germline ends. This CDR3 is 15 amino acids long. In germline, CDR1 is SGHTA, CDR2 FQGNSA. 13 Jbeta primers and 60 Vbeta primers were used for the PCR. Repertoires were generated with immunoSEQ multiplex PCR, while TCRdb's copy carries only in-frame clones and drops some. The sample has approximately 170,000 clones; 55% to 70% are singletons. The sequence derives from a woman in her thirties or forties in good health and CMV-seropositive. The sequenced sample was PBMCs. This rearrangement joins TRBV7-2 to TRBJ1-2, with a tentative D call TRBD1 (6 bases). CDR3 amino acids: CASSFHRDLSYGYTF. The CDR3 nucleotides read TGTGCCAGCAGCTTTCACAGGGATTTGAGCTATGGCTACACCTTC.